The rows below give T cell receptor beta chains drawn from one sample of a study of CD8 T cells in Susac syndrome. MiXCR was run by TCRdb on the immunoSEQ multiplex PCR reads, yielding one entry per CDR3 protein. The sample holds about 150,000 distinct CDR3 sequences; around 94% are singletons and the top ten take over 0.07%. Material: CD4+ T cells from PBMCs. These receptors all come from a human donor in good health. Both conserved end residues are part of each CDR3. A D gene is named only where the DNA matches it firmly. Clone size is given for some rows only: seen once, a few or many times, or a class if the clone is expanded.

CDR3nt	CDR3aa	j_gene	abundance	d_gene	v_gene
TGTGCCAGCAGTGAAGACAGGGGGCGAAGAGGCTACACCTTC	CASSEDRGRRGYTF	TRBJ1-2	NA	TRBD1	TRBV6-1
TGCAGTGCCAAGCCGGGACAGGACTATGGCTACACCTTC	CSAKPGQDYGYTF	TRBJ1-2	NA	TRBD1	TRBV20-1
TGCAGTGCTAGAGATCGAAGGACAGGGAACACTGAAGCTTTCTTT	CSARDRRTGNTEAFF	TRBJ1-1	NA	TRBD1	TRBV20-1
TGTGCCAGCAGTGACGCAGGGTATACCGGGGAGCTGTTTTTT	CASSDAGYTGELFF	TRBJ2-2	NA	NA	TRBV25-1
TGCAGCGTTCAAGGGGACAGCTTTATGAACACTGAAGCTTTCTTT	CSVQGDSFMNTEAFF	TRBJ1-1	NA	TRBD1	TRBV29-1
TGTGCCAGCAGCTCTATCACAGGTGGAAACATTCAGTACTTC	CASSSITGGNIQYF	TRBJ2-4	NA	NA	TRBV6-2/TRBV6-3
TGTGCCAGCAGTTATGGGGGGCTGGGGACCCAGTACTTC	CASSYGGLGTQYF	TRBJ2-5	NA	NA	TRBV6-5
TGTGCCATCAGTGACCGGACAGGGGCAAATGAGCAGTTCTTC	CAISDRTGANEQFF	TRBJ2-1	NA	TRBD1	TRBV10-3
TGTGCCAGCTCACCGGGGGCGCGGACTGAAGCTTTCTTT	CASSPGARTEAFF	TRBJ1-1	few	NA	TRBV18
TGCAGTGCTAGAGACCCCCTAGCGGGAGTACGGGAGCAGTACTTC	CSARDPLAGVREQYF	TRBJ2-7	NA	TRBD2	TRBV20-1
TGCGCCAGCACCTTGTGGGGGAACACTGAAGCTTTCTTT	CASTLWGNTEAFF	TRBJ1-1	NA	NA	TRBV5-1
TGTGCCAGCAGCTTGGCGACTAGCGGGGCCTACAATGAGCAGTTCTTC	CASSLATSGAYNEQFF	TRBJ2-1	NA	TRBD2	TRBV5-6
TGTGCCTGGTCCCGACAGGTTGCCTACGAGCAGTACTTC	CAWSRQVAYEQYF	TRBJ2-7	NA	NA	TRBV30
TGTGCCAGCAGCCGCCGCTTCGAGACTGTCTTCTATGGCTACACCTTC	CASSRRFETVFYGYTF	TRBJ1-2	NA	NA	TRBV3-1
TGTGCCAGCAGCTCAGGACTTGGGAATGGCTACACCTTC	CASSSGLGNGYTF	TRBJ1-2	NA	NA	TRBV5-8
TGCAGCGTTGCGGGACTAGCGACGAACACCGGGGAGCTGTTTTTT	CSVAGLATNTGELFF	TRBJ2-2	NA	TRBD2	TRBV29-1
TGTGCCATCAGTGAACCCACAGGGGGCACAGATACGCAGTATTTT	CAISEPTGGTDTQYF	TRBJ2-3	NA	TRBD1	TRBV10-3
TGTGCCAGCAGCTTAGCTGAAATGGAGACCCAGTACTTC	CASSLAEMETQYF	TRBJ2-5	once	NA	TRBV11-3
TGTGCCAGCAGTCCCCAGGGACTAGCGGAGACCCAGTACTTC	CASSPQGLAETQYF	TRBJ2-5	NA	TRBD2	TRBV12-3/TRBV12-4
TGTGCCAGCAGAGTAGGGGGGGCGAACGAGCAGTACTTC	CASRVGGANEQYF	TRBJ2-7	NA	NA	TRBV2
TGCGCCAGCAGCTTGGTCGTTGGAAGCGGGCCCCCTGTAGGGGACGAGCAGTACTTC	CASSLVVGSGPPVGDEQYF	TRBJ2-7	NA	NA	TRBV5-1
TGTGCCACCAGTGATCCGGGCCGAAGCTCTGGGGCCAACGTCCTGACTTTC	CATSDPGRSSGANVLTF	TRBJ2-6	NA	NA	TRBV24-1
TGCGCCAGCAGCTTGCGACAGGGCGTGTTCTATGGCTACACCTTC	CASSLRQGVFYGYTF	TRBJ1-2	NA	TRBD1	TRBV5-1